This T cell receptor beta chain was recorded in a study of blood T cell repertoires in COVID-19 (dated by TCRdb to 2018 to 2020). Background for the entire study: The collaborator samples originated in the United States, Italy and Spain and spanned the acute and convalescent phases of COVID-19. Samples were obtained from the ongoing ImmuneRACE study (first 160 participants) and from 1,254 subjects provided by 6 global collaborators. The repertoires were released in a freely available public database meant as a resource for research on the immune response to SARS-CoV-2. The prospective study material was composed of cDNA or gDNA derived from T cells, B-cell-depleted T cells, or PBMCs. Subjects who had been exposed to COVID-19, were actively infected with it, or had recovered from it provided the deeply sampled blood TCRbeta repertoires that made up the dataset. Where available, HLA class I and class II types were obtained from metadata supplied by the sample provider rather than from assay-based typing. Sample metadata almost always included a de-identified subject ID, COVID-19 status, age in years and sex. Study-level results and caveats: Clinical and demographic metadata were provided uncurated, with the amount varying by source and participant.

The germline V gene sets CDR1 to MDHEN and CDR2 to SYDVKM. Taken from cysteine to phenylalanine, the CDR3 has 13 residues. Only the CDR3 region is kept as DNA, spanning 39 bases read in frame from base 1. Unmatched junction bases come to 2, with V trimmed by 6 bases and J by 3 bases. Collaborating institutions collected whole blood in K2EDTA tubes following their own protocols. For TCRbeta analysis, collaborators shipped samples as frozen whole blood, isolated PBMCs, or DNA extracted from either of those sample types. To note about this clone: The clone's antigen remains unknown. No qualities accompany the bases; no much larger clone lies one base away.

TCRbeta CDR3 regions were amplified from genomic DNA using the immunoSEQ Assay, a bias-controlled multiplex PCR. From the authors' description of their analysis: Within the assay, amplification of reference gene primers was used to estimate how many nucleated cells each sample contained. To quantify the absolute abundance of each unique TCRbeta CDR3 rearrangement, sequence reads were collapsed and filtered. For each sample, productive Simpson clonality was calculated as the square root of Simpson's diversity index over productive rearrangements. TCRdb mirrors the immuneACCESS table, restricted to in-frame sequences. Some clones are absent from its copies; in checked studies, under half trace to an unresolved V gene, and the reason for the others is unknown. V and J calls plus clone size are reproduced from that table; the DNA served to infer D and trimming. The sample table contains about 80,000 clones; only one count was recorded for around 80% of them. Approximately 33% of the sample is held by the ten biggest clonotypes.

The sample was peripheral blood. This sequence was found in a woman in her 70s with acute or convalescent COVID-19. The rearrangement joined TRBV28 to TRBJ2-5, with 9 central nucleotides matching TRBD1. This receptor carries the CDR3 CASRGTGKETQYF. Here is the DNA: TGTGCCAGCAGGGGGACAGGGAAAGAGACCCAGTACTTC.